Detailed here is one T cell receptor (beta chain). The treatment was: randomized to nivolumab then ipilimumab (arm A) or the reverse (arm B). From thawed PBMCs, live CD3+CD8+ cells negative for CD19 and CD56 were sorted. The CDR3 is 13 residues long. V was clipped by 8 bases and J by 6 bases; unmatched bases: 4. The V gene's germline CDR1 is SNHLY and CDR2 FYNNEI. This sample was taken from a study of sequential checkpoint blockade in melanoma. Assay: immunoSEQ multiplex PCR; the TCRdb copy retains only in-frame clones and omits some. Among around 16,000 clones listed, 85% to 95% were seen once. The V and J genes are TRBV2 and TRBJ1-6, with 7 bases lining up with TRBD1. Sequenced material: CD8+ T cells sorted from blood (inferred from file names), taken from a patient given nivolumab and ipilimumab in sequence. This receptor was obtained from a human donor with melanoma. The DNA for the CDR3 is TGTGCCAGCTCCCGGGACAGTAATTCACCCCTCCACTTT. Residues: CASSRDSNSPLHF.